This T cell receptor (beta chain) was found in a study of CD8+ T cells in alopecia areata. RNA extraction and reverse transcription yielded cDNA as sequencing template. Profiling relied on immunoSEQ multiplex PCR, and the TCRdb table lists in-frame clones only, not all of them. Of 100,000 to 150,000 clones listed, around 48% are singletons. The TCR was taken from a human donor with alopecia areata. Sequenced sample: NKG2D-low CD8+ T cells sorted from blood.

CDR3 region: CSVVVPGLDPTTEAFF. DNA of the CDR3: TGCAGCGTTGTCGTCCCGGGACTCGACCCTACCACTGAAGCTTTCTTT. V is TRBV29-1 and J is TRBJ1-1; possibly TRBD1 for D (5 bases). The V gene's germline CDR1 is SQVTM and CDR2 ANQGSEA. The length of the CDR3 is 16 residues. V gave up 4 bases and J gave up 4 bases, with 22 bases separating them.